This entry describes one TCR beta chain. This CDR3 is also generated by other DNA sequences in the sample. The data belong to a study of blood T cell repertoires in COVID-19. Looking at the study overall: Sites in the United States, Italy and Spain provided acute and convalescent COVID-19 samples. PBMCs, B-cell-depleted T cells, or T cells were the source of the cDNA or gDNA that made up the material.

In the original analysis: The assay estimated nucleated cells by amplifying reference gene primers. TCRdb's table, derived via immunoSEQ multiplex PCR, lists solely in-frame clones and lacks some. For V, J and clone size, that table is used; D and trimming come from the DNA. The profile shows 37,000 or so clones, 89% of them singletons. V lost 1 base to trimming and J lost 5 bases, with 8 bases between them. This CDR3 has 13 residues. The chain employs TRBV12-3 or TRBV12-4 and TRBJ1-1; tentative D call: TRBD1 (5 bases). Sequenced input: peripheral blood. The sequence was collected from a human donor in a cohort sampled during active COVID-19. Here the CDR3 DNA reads TGTGCCAGCAGTTTAGGGGGGGGAACTGAAGCTTTCTTT. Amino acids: CASSLGGGTEAFF.